The clone carrying this T cell receptor (beta chain) was observed a handful of times. Its antigen is not known. Over chemoradiotherapy, repertoires were sampled more than once. These data come from a study of chemoradiotherapy in HPV16-positive cancers. General study points: HPV-responsive T-cell expansion during chemoradiotherapy was linked to improved recurrence-free survival in HPV16-positive patients. During treatment, candidate HPV-specific clones and E7-related motifs expanded in tumor.

Sequenced by immunoSEQ multiplex PCR; TCRdb stores in-frame clones only, minus some. The table includes about 24,000 clones, about 90% detected once. The ends lost 5 bases at V and 7 bases at J; junction bases unmatched: 6. The germline CDR1 and CDR2 sequences are MNHEY and SVGAGI. This CDR3 contains 14 residues. This TCR came from a human donor with HPV-associated anogenital cancer. The starting material was blood, obtained from a patient who underwent chemoradiotherapy. The chain recombines TRBV6-5 with TRBJ2-1; 9 nucleotides match TRBD2. Here the CDR3 DNA reads TGTGCCAGCAGTCCGGGACTAGCATCGAATGAGCAGTTCTTC. It specifies CASSPGLASNEQFF.